This T cell receptor beta chain was observed in a study of blood T cell repertoires in COVID-19. Study as a whole: COVID-19 samples from acute and convalescent phases originated in the United States, Italy and Spain. Sample material is recorded as cDNA or gDNA derived from T cells, B-cell-depleted T cells, or PBMCs.

The authors' processing: Estimation of nucleated cell counts was performed using reference gene primer amplification. Here immunoSEQ multiplex PCR was the method, and the copy in TCRdb shows in-frame clones only, minus some. V and J calls and clone size come straight from that table; D and trimming were deduced from the DNA. This table holds roughly 100,000 clones, 81% found once. The junction had 13 bases not matched to a gene; V was cut back by 5 bases and J by 3 bases. Germline V gives CDR1 SGHNT, CDR2 YENEEA. This CDR3 region has 17 residues. The J gene is TRBJ1-1, the V gene TRBV11-3; 9 positions agree with TRBD1. The source is a man between 60 and 70 years old with acute or convalescent COVID-19. The source material was peripheral blood. The DNA for the CDR3 is TGTGCCAGCAGCCAGGGGGACAGGGTTCATGTGGACACTGAAGCTTTCTTT. As protein: CASSQGDRVHVDTEAFF.